Here is one T cell receptor beta chain with its context. This clone's antigen is unknown. Base quality data are lacking; no much larger clone is found one base away. This sample was taken from a study of response to subunit inactivated influenza vaccine (dated by TCRdb to between 2017 and 2018). For context, the study as a whole: The study used deep quantitative T cell receptor repertoire profiling to track responses to a trivalent subunit inactivated influenza vaccine. Overall study outcomes, separate from this receptor: It was suggested by the authors that each seasonal influenza vaccination may recruit only a limited number of new T cells.

Between the V and J ends, shortened by 3 bases and 1 base respectively, the junction contains 7 bases. The CDR3 numbers 14 residues from cysteine through phenylalanine. The kept DNA is CDR3 alone, 42 bases in frame from the first base. CDR1 DFQATT and CDR2 SNEGSKA were looked up in the germline V gene (reference sequence). The method behind the library was RT-PCR. This sample was sequenced with an Illumina HiSeq 2500. TCRdb cleaned the public reads at Q25 with fastp, built clones with MiXCR and kept in-frame beta chains. A single entry per CDR3 protein holds the most common genes and DNA from its merged rows. For this sample there are around 760,000 distinct CDR3 sequences; around 14% appear just once. Around 6.5% of the sample comes from the top ten.

This material consisted of PBMCs from blood, taken 14 days before vaccination. The rearrangement combines TRBV20-1 with TRBJ2-6, with no reliable assignment of the D segment. The source of this sequence is a man over 45 who received an inactivated influenza vaccine. Donor details come from another sample of the same person, matched by shared clones. The DNA sequence is given as TGCAGTGCTAGGTCCGGGTCTGGGGCCAACGTCCTGACTTTC. This codes for CSARSGSGANVLTF.